This T cell receptor beta chain emerged from a study of shared clonotypes between healthy human individuals. Produced via immunoSEQ multiplex PCR; TCRdb's table is partial and in-frame only. The sample contains about 120,000 clones, about 71% of which appear only once. This clone appeared many times. Trimming took off 6 bases at V and 7 bases at J, with 15 bases between the two ends. The CDR3 runs 13 residues. Germline loops: CDR1 MDHEN, CDR2 SYDVKM. The sequence was obtained from a woman aged 25 to 39 in good health. This chain joins TRBV28 and TRBJ1-1, with D hard to call. The specimen was memory CD8+ T cells sorted from blood. Noted subset: CD45RO+ cells pooled with CCR7-negative TemRA cells. CDR3 coding DNA: TGTGCCAGCAGGAGACCTTGGGAGGTTGAAGCTTTCTTT. Its protein is CASRRPWEVEAFF.